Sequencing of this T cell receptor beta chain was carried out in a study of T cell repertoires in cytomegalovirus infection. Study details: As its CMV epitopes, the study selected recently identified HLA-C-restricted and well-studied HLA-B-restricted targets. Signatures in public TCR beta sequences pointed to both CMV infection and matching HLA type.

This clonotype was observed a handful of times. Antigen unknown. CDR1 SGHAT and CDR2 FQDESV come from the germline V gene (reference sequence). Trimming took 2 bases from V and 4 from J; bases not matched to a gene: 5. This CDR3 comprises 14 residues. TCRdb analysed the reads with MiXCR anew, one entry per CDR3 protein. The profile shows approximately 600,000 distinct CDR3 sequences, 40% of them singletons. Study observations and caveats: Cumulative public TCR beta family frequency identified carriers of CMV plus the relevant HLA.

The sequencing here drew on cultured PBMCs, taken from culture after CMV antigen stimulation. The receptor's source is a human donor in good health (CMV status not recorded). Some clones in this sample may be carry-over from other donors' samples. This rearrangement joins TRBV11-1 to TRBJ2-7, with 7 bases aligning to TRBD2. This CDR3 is CASSLRLADYEQYF. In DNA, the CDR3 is TGTGCCAGCAGCTTACGCCTAGCGGATTACGAGCAGTACTTC.